This is a list of T cell receptor beta chains from one sample in a study of cytomegalovirus exposure and HLA in healthy donors. The protocol was immunoSEQ multiplex PCR, while the TCRdb copy is restricted to in-frame clones and leaves out a portion. The sample shows around 100,000 clones, about 71% of them seen only once. The specimen sequenced was PBMCs. The receptors derive from a woman aged 45-65 years in good health and CMV-seronegative. Each CDR3 is given with its conserved first and last residue. A D gene is named only where the DNA matches it firmly. Clone size is not always given. Where it is, it says once, few, many or a class for expanded clones.

D,V,J,size,DNA,CDR3
TRBD1,TRBV6-5,TRBJ2-3,few,TGTGCCAGCAGTTCGGGACAGGCCAACACAGATACGCAGTATTTT,CASSSGQANTDTQYF
-,TRBV11-3,TRBJ2-7,-,TGTGCCAGCAGCTTAGGAGGTCGGCAGACTTACGAGCAGTACTTC,CASSLGGRQTYEQYF
TRBD1,TRBV7-2,TRBJ2-7,-,TGTGCCAGCAGCTTAGCGGGACAGGGGAGGGTTTACGAGCAGTACTTC,CASSLAGQGRVYEQYF
TRBD2,TRBV7-9,TRBJ2-1,-,TGTGCCAGCAGAATAGCGGGGGGTCTAGACAATGAGCAGTTCTTC,CASRIAGGLDNEQFF
TRBD2,TRBV9,TRBJ2-1,-,TGTGCCAGCAGCGTAGGTGGGGGACTAGCGAAAGAGGGCAATGAGCAGTTCTTC,CASSVGGGLAKEGNEQFF
-,TRBV28,TRBJ1-1,-,TGTGCCAGCAGGCCTCCGAGCCGGAACACTGAAGCTTTCTTT,CASRPPSRNTEAFF
-,TRBV7-9,TRBJ2-2,-,TGTGCCAGCAGCAAGCCCGGGACAATAAACACCGGGGAGCTGTTTTTT,CASSKPGTINTGELFF
-,TRBV4-3,TRBJ2-7,-,TGCGCCAGCAGCCAAGATTGGGGCACGGGCTACGAGCAGTACTTC,CASSQDWGTGYEQYF
TRBD1,TRBV5-4,TRBJ2-7,once,TGTGCCAGCAGCCCACAGGGGACGAGCTCCTACGAGCAGTACTTC,CASSPQGTSSYEQYF
TRBD1,TRBV27,TRBJ2-5,-,TGTGCCAGCAGTTCTCCGGACAGGGGAAAAGAGACCCAGTACTTC,CASSSPDRGKETQYF
TRBD2,TRBV5-1,TRBJ2-3,-,TGCGCCAGCAGCCTGGGGTTCACGGGACTAGCGGGGGGAACAGATACGCAGTATTTT,CASSLGFTGLAGGTDTQYF
TRBD1,TRBV5-3,TRBJ1-5,once,TGTGCCAGAAGCGTGGGGCCTAAGGAGGACAGGGACCAGCCCCAGCATTTT,CARSVGPKEDRDQPQHF
-,TRBV12-5,TRBJ1-3,-,TGTGCTAGTGGTTTGGTTCTCCCACAGACCGACTCTGGAAACACCATATATTTT,CASGLVLPQTDSGNTIYF
TRBD1,TRBV5-6,TRBJ2-2,-,TGTGCCAGCAGTTATCTCCGTGGACAGGGGGACACCGGGGAGCTGTTTTTT,CASSYLRGQGDTGELFF
-,TRBV28,TRBJ1-3,-,TGTGCCTCGAATCCCGGGGGGCTGGAGGACACCATATATTTT,CASNPGGLEDTIYF
TRBD2,TRBV13,TRBJ2-3,-,TGTGCCAGCAGCTTAGGCCGGGCGGGGGGTAGCACAGATACGCAGTATTTT,CASSLGRAGGSTDTQYF
-,TRBV5-1,TRBJ2-1,-,TGCGCCAGCAGCTTGCTGGCGGGAAGAGCCGATGAGCAGTTCTTC,CASSLLAGRADEQFF
-,TRBV10-2,TRBJ2-4,-,TGCGCCAGCGGGGGGGGCGGGACAAGGGACATTCAGTACTTC,CASGGGGTRDIQYF
TRBD1,TRBV30,TRBJ2-3,-,TGTGCCTGGAGTGTTGGGACAGGCACAGATACGCAGTATTTT,CAWSVGTGTDTQYF
-,TRBV6-1,TRBJ1-1,-,TGTGCCACAAGGATACAGGGTCAGGGCACTGAAGCTTTCTTT,CATRIQGQGTEAFF
-,TRBV7-9,TRBJ1-4,few,TGTGCCAGCAGCCAAATCAGGGGAGTTCCTGAAAAACTGTTTTTT,CASSQIRGVPEKLFF
-,TRBV5-5,TRBJ1-4,-,TGTGCCAGCAGCTCGTCGGGGTGGGGTGAAAAACTGTTTTTT,CASSSSGWGEKLFF
TRBD1,TRBV5-8,TRBJ2-2,-,TGTGCCAGCAGCCGGGACAGGGGGGGCACCGGGGAGCTGTTTTTT,CASSRDRGGTGELFF
-,TRBV10-2,TRBJ2-7,-,TGCGCCAGCGTTCCCTTTTACAATAGCGTCGGCGAGCAGTACTTC,CASVPFYNSVGEQYF
-,TRBV29-1,TRBJ2-3,-,TGCAGCGTTGAACCCCGCGGGGCAGATACGCAGTATTTT,CSVEPRGADTQYF
-,TRBV7-9,TRBJ2-3,once,TGTGCCAGCAGCTTAAGTGTTGCGCGAGGCACAGATACGCAGTATTTT,CASSLSVARGTDTQYF
TRBD2,TRBV9,TRBJ2-1,-,TGTGCCAGCAGCGTAGGGACTAGCGGGAGTGAGCAGTTCTTC,CASSVGTSGSEQFF
-,TRBV19,TRBJ1-5,-,TGTGCCAGTAGTTTTCAGGGTGCTCAGCCCCAGCATTTT,CASSFQGAQPQHF
TRBD1,TRBV11-2,TRBJ1-5,-,TGTGCCAGCAGCTTAGGGGGACAGGGGGATCAGCCCCAGCATTTT,CASSLGGQGDQPQHF
TRBD1,TRBV7-8,TRBJ1-5,-,TGTGCCAGCAGCGCCACCGGGACAGGGGGGAATCAGCCCCAGCATTTT,CASSATGTGGNQPQHF
-,TRBV7-9,TRBJ2-5,once,TGTGCCAGCAGCCTAGTTGTGGAGGTTGGAGAGACCCAGTACTTC,CASSLVVEVGETQYF
-,TRBV15,TRBJ2-5,-,TGTGCCACCAGCCCGTCGAGAAACGGGGGAATACAAGAGACCCAGTACTTC,CATSPSRNGGIQETQYF
-,TRBV27,TRBJ2-7,once,TGTGCCAGCAGTTACGGGGGTGCGGCCTACGAGCAGTACTTC,CASSYGGAAYEQYF
TRBD1,TRBV27,TRBJ2-7,few,TGTGCCAGCAGTTTTCTGGGACAGGGGTACGAGCAGTACTTC,CASSFLGQGYEQYF
TRBD1,TRBV6-5,TRBJ1-1,-,TGTGCCAGCAGCTCCGGGACAGAAAGCACTGAAGCTTTCTTT,CASSSGTESTEAFF
-,TRBV23-1,TRBJ2-7,-,TGCGCCAGCAGGGGAGCGGCCCTTTACGAGCAGTACTTC,CASRGAALYEQYF
TRBD2,TRBV5-4,TRBJ2-1,-,TGTGCCAGCAGCTCGGCGGGGGGGCTAAGCGCCTACAATGAGCAGTTCTTC,CASSSAGGLSAYNEQFF
-,TRBV28,TRBJ1-2,-,TGTGCCAGCAGTTCGCCTAACAGTATCTATGGCTACACCTTC,CASSSPNSIYGYTF
TRBD1,TRBV6-1,TRBJ1-2,-,TGTGCCAGCAGTCCCGGGACAGGGTCTTTTGGCTACACCTTC,CASSPGTGSFGYTF
TRBD1,TRBV11-2,TRBJ1-1,-,TGTGCCAGCAGCTGGCAGGGGGGTTTTTTGGGCACTGAAGCTTTCTTT,CASSWQGGFLGTEAFF
-,TRBV6-1,TRBJ2-3,-,TGTGCCAGCAGTCGTCAAAGCGGGGATACGCAGTATTTT,CASSRQSGDTQYF
-,TRBV11-3,TRBJ2-7,once,TGTGCCAGCAGCTTGCCCGGAGGGACCTACGAGCAGTACTTC,CASSLPGGTYEQYF
-,TRBV2,TRBJ1-5,-,TGTGCCAGCAGTGCCCCCCCAGGGGTCAATCAGCCCCAGCATTTT,CASSAPPGVNQPQHF
-,TRBV2,TRBJ1-2,-,TGTGCCAGCAGTCAGGACATCTATGGCTACACCTTC,CASSQDIYGYTF
TRBD1,TRBV27,TRBJ2-4,-,TGTGCCAGCAGTTTAGGGAATAGGGACAGGGGTACCAAAAACATTCAGTACTTC,CASSLGNRDRGTKNIQYF
-,TRBV5-6,TRBJ2-7,once,TGTGCCAGCAGCTTGCAGGGGTACGAGCAGTACTTC,CASSLQGYEQYF
TRBD2,TRBV27,TRBJ2-5,-,TGTGCCAGCAGTCCCGGGACTAGCGCGGTCCCCCAGTACTTC,CASSPGTSAVPQYF
-,TRBV19,TRBJ2-3,-,TGTGCCACTACCCAAGGGAGAACTAGAGGAACAGATACGCAGTATTTT,CATTQGRTRGTDTQYF
-,TRBV11-2,TRBJ2-4,few,TGTGCCAGCAGCTTAGATATTGTGAACATTCAGTACTTC,CASSLDIVNIQYF
-,TRBV11-2,TRBJ2-1,-,TGTGCCAGCAGCTTAGCTGCGGTCGTGAATGAGCAGTTCTTC,CASSLAAVVNEQFF
-,TRBV7-9,TRBJ2-5,-,TGTGCCAGCAGCTCCCAGTGGCAGCAAGAGACCCAGTACTTC,CASSSQWQQETQYF
TRBD2,TRBV6-1,TRBJ2-7,-,TGTGCCAGCAAGGCTAGCGGGAGAGGTTACGAGCAGTACTTC,CASKASGRGYEQYF
TRBD1,TRBV5-1,TRBJ1-2,-,TGCGCCAGCAGCTCAGACAGGGGTTGGGACTATGGCTACACCTTC,CASSSDRGWDYGYTF